This note documents a single T cell receptor beta chain sequence. The sample originates from a study of blood T cell repertoires in COVID-19. Study overall: Samples came from the United States, Italy and Spain, spanning acute and convalescent COVID-19. PBMCs, B-cell-depleted T cells, or T cells were the source of the cDNA or gDNA that made up the material.

As processed by the authors: Estimation of nucleated cell counts relied on the amplification of reference gene primers. TCRdb's copy holds only in-frame clones and misses some; the assay was immunoSEQ multiplex PCR. That table furnishes V, J and clone size, whereas the DNA furnished D and trimming. The sample contains about 70,000 clones, roughly 91% of which appear only once. With V trimmed by 4 bases and J by 4 bases, 5 bases remained unmatched. This CDR3 comprises 14 residues. Germline V CDR1 and CDR2: LGHDT, YNNKEL (reference sequence). Material: peripheral blood. This TCR was recovered from a woman between 18 and 30 years old with acute or convalescent COVID-19. This chain links TRBV3-1 (or the pseudogene TRBV3-2) with TRBJ1-1; 8 positions match TRBD1. The CDR3: CASSPKDRGTEAFF. The CDR3 nucleotides read TGTGCCAGCAGCCCAAAAGACAGGGGCACTGAAGCTTTCTTT.